The clone carrying this TCR beta chain appeared many times. Time point denoted: pre-sensitization, week 0. Treatment in this sample: therapeutic diphenylcyclopropenone sensitization with weekly scalp DPC. Every patch test was put on after a blood sample was taken. The sample is drawn from a study of human T cells and chemical hapten exposure. TCRdb passed the RACE reads through MiXCR, listing each CDR3 protein once. The sample yields 95,000 to 150,000 distinct CDR3 sequences, roughly 14% seen once. The CDR3 runs 12 residues. Germline values: CDR1 MNHEY, CDR2 SVGEGT. The ends were cut back, 4 bases at V and 5 bases at J, with 8 bases in the middle.

The chain carries TRBV6-2 or TRBV6-3 and TRBJ1-1; D unresolved. This receptor was identified in a woman in her late teens or twenties with alopecia areata. Some clones in this sample may be carry-over from other donors' samples. This specimen was whole blood, taken in connection with sensitization to the hapten diphenylcyclopropenone (DPC). The CDR3 bases are TGTGCCAGCAGTTTCCGAAATACTGAAGCTTTCTTT. Amino acids: CASSFRNTEAFF.